These T cell receptor beta chains were read from a single sample in a study of PD-1 blockade in classical Hodgkin lymphoma. Libraries were prepared by immunoSEQ multiplex PCR; TCRdb keeps only in-frame clonotypes and omits some of them. The sample has tens of thousands of clones, about 80% seen once. The sequences come from peripheral blood mononuclear cells (PBMCs), collected before the fourth cycle of nivolumab. Source of these receptors: a human donor with classical Hodgkin lymphoma. The CDR3 runs from the conserved cysteine through the conserved F or W. Each record gives: CDR3 protein, CDR3 DNA, J gene, D gene, V gene, clone size. D genes are given only for firm matches. Rows may omit the clone size; those that give it use once, few, many or a size class.

cdr3_aa: CASSFMDFSYNEQFF
cdr3_nt: TGTGCCAGCAGTTTTATGGACTTCTCCTACAATGAGCAGTTCTTC
j_call: TRBJ2-1
d_call: .
v_call: TRBV28
clone_size: few

cdr3_aa: CASSSGGVGTEAFF
cdr3_nt: TGTGCCAGCAGTTCAGGGGGCGTGGGCACTGAAGCTTTCTTT
j_call: TRBJ1-1
d_call: TRBD1
v_call: TRBV28
clone_size: .

cdr3_aa: CASSLSPNYEQYF
cdr3_nt: TGTGCCAGCAGTTTATCTCCTAACTACGAGCAGTACTTC
j_call: TRBJ2-7
d_call: .
v_call: TRBV27
clone_size: .

cdr3_aa: CASSPGGGSRSYNEQFF
cdr3_nt: TGTGCCAGCTCACCGGGGGGAGGGTCGCGCTCCTACAATGAGCAGTTCTTC
j_call: TRBJ2-1
d_call: TRBD2
v_call: TRBV18
clone_size: .

cdr3_aa: CATSISPGGDQPQHF
cdr3_nt: TGTGCCACCAGCATCAGTCCAGGGGGCGATCAGCCCCAGCATTTT
j_call: TRBJ1-5
d_call: TRBD1
v_call: TRBV15
clone_size: .

cdr3_aa: CASSFAANYGYTF
cdr3_nt: TGTGCCAGCAGCTTCGCTGCTAACTATGGCTACACCTTC
j_call: TRBJ1-2
d_call: .
v_call: TRBV7-2
clone_size: few

cdr3_aa: CASSFIGPEGPPNYGYTF
cdr3_nt: TGTGCCAGTAGTTTCATCGGGCCGGAGGGACCTCCTAACTATGGCTACACCTTC
j_call: TRBJ1-2
d_call: .
v_call: TRBV19
clone_size: .

cdr3_aa: CASSRGHEANVLTF
cdr3_nt: TGTGCCAGCTCTCGAGGGCACGAGGCCAACGTCCTGACTTTC
j_call: TRBJ2-6
d_call: .
v_call: TRBV6-1
clone_size: .

cdr3_aa: CASSYSGGEQFF
cdr3_nt: TGTGCCAGCAGTTACTCGGGCGGGGAGCAGTTCTTC
j_call: TRBJ2-1
d_call: .
v_call: TRBV6-5
clone_size: .

cdr3_aa: CASSPAALKGNQPQHF
cdr3_nt: TGTGCCAGTAGTCCTGCGGCCCTAAAGGGCAATCAGCCCCAGCATTTT
j_call: TRBJ1-5
d_call: .
v_call: TRBV19
clone_size: .

cdr3_aa: CSVVVRYEQYF
cdr3_nt: TGCAGCGTTGTCGTACGATACGAGCAGTACTTC
j_call: TRBJ2-7
d_call: .
v_call: TRBV29-1
clone_size: .

cdr3_aa: CASSYSGAGPLKAFF
cdr3_nt: TGTGCCAGCAGTTACTCCGGTGCCGGGCCTTTAAAAGCTTTCTTT
j_call: TRBJ1-1
d_call: .
v_call: TRBV6-5
clone_size: .

cdr3_aa: CASSLRTSGYNEQFF
cdr3_nt: TGTGCCAGCAGCTTAAGGACTAGCGGTTACAATGAGCAGTTCTTC
j_call: TRBJ2-1
d_call: TRBD2
v_call: TRBV11-2
clone_size: few

cdr3_aa: CASSLAGDGNEQFF
cdr3_nt: TGTGCCAGCTCCTTAGCGGGAGACGGCAATGAGCAGTTCTTC
j_call: TRBJ2-1
d_call: TRBD2
v_call: TRBV25-1
clone_size: many

cdr3_aa: CASSLAIEGTQHF
cdr3_nt: TGTGCCAGCAGCTTAGCGATTGAGGGGACCCAGCATTTT
j_call: TRBJ1-5
d_call: .
v_call: TRBV7-9
clone_size: .

cdr3_aa: CASSENRVIGELFF
cdr3_nt: TGTGCCAGTAGCGAAAACAGGGTGATCGGGGAGCTGTTTTTT
j_call: TRBJ2-2
d_call: .
v_call: TRBV19
clone_size: few

cdr3_aa: CASSRQAFYQETQYF
cdr3_nt: TGTGCCAGCTCACGGCAGGCCTTCTACCAAGAGACCCAGTACTTC
j_call: TRBJ2-5
d_call: .
v_call: TRBV18
clone_size: .

cdr3_aa: CASRSTLNRGRGNSNQPQHF
cdr3_nt: TGTGCCAGCAGATCAACTCTGAACAGGGGGAGAGGGAACAGCAATCAGCCCCAGCATTTT
j_call: TRBJ1-5
d_call: TRBD1
v_call: TRBV2
clone_size: .

cdr3_aa: CASSAVAGQPQHF
cdr3_nt: TGTGCCAGCTCTGCGGTTGCGGGTCAGCCCCAGCATTTT
j_call: TRBJ1-5
d_call: .
v_call: TRBV6-5
clone_size: .

cdr3_aa: CASSAELNYGYTF
cdr3_nt: TGCGCCAGCAGTGCCGAACTTAACTATGGCTACACCTTC
j_call: TRBJ1-2
d_call: .
v_call: TRBV10-1
clone_size: .

cdr3_aa: CASSLKPSSYNEQFF
cdr3_nt: TGCGCCAGCAGCTTGAAACCGTCCTCCTACAATGAGCAGTTCTTC
j_call: TRBJ2-1
d_call: .
v_call: TRBV5-1
clone_size: .

cdr3_aa: CASSLGNTGELFF
cdr3_nt: TGTGCCAGCAGTCTAGGAAACACCGGGGAGCTGTTTTTT
j_call: TRBJ2-2
d_call: .
v_call: TRBV2
clone_size: .

cdr3_aa: CASSITGSSNQPQHF
cdr3_nt: TGTGCCAGTAGTATCACAGGGAGTAGCAATCAGCCCCAGCATTTT
j_call: TRBJ1-5
d_call: .
v_call: TRBV19
clone_size: .

cdr3_aa: CASSEIGQGAHLNYGYTF
cdr3_nt: TGTGCCAGCAGCGAGATAGGGCAGGGGGCACACCTTAACTATGGCTACACCTTC
j_call: TRBJ1-2
d_call: .
v_call: TRBV21-1
clone_size: .

cdr3_aa: CASSMTSGRAIEQFF
cdr3_nt: TGTGCCAGTAGTATGACTAGCGGGAGGGCGATTGAGCAGTTCTTC
j_call: TRBJ2-1
d_call: TRBD2
v_call: TRBV19
clone_size: .

cdr3_aa: CASSESKALGQETQYF
cdr3_nt: TGTGCCAGCAGCGAATCTAAGGCGCTGGGCCAAGAGACCCAGTACTTC
j_call: TRBJ2-5
d_call: .
v_call: TRBV11-3
clone_size: .

cdr3_aa: CASSVTGQVNTGELFF
cdr3_nt: TGTGCCAGCAGCGTCACCGGACAGGTGAACACCGGGGAGCTGTTTTTT
j_call: TRBJ2-2
d_call: TRBD1
v_call: TRBV9
clone_size: .

cdr3_aa: CASSFGLAGVGAQYF
cdr3_nt: TGTGCCAGCAGCTTCGGGCTAGCGGGAGTAGGGGCCCAGTACTTC
j_call: TRBJ2-5
d_call: TRBD2
v_call: TRBV11-3
clone_size: .

cdr3_aa: CASSLSTANEQFF
cdr3_nt: TGTGCCAGCAGTTTATCGACAGCGAATGAGCAGTTCTTC
j_call: TRBJ2-1
d_call: .
v_call: TRBV27
clone_size: medium-sized

cdr3_aa: CASSYAGDLPYYEQYF
cdr3_nt: TGTGCCAGCAGTTACGCTGGTGACCTCCCCTATTACGAGCAGTACTTC
j_call: TRBJ2-7
d_call: .
v_call: TRBV6-5
clone_size: .